The 19 T cell receptor beta chains in this list originate from one sample, sequenced in a study of blood T cell repertoires in COVID-19. Clones were read by immunoSEQ multiplex PCR, and TCRdb kept only the in-frame ones, dropping some. The sample holds around 94,000 clones, roughly 84% seen once. Sequencing input: peripheral blood. The receptors here all came from a man in his 60s with acute or convalescent COVID-19.

The rearrangement uses TRBV5-1 and TRBJ1-1; tentatively, D is TRBD1 (6 bases). V shed 5 bases and J shed 7 bases, with 18 bases lying between them. The CDR3 has 14 amino acids. Germline V gene lookup returns CDR1 SGHRS and CDR2 YFSETQ. CDR3 region: CASSTGGAGREAFF. The CDR3 DNA sequence: TGCGCCAGCAGTACGGGGGGCGCAGGGCGTGAAGCTTTCTTT.

The gene calls are TRBV27 and TRBJ1-1; possible D gene TRBD1, 5 bases. This CDR3 is built from 13 residues. The V gene lost 6 bases and the J gene lost 4 bases, with 12 bases spanning the gap. Looked up from germline, CDR1 is MNHEY and CDR2 is SMNVEV (reference sequence). CDR3 residues: CASRLGHLTEAFF. The CDR3 coding sequence is TGTGCCAGCAGACTCGGACACCTCACTGAAGCTTTCTTT.

The rearrangement joins TRBV24-1 to TRBJ2-1, with D possibly being TRBD1 (5 bases). V lost 4 bases, J lost 0 bases, and 15 bases lay in between. The germline CDR1 and CDR2 sequences are KGHDR and SFDVKD. The CDR3 totals 17 residues. The CDR3 DNA follows: TGTGCCACCAGTGACCCTACTGACAGTCACTCCTACAATGAGCAGTTCTTC. This translates into CATSDPTDSHSYNEQFF.

The chain carries TRBV4-1 and TRBJ2-1; D is possibly TRBD1 (7 bases). In germline, CDR1 is MGHRA, CDR2 YSYEKL. V gave up 0 bases and J gave up 6 bases, with 15 bases separating them. CDR3 size: 16 residues. The CDR3 DNA follows: TGCGCCAGCAGCCAAGAACGGCAGGGGGGAGCCAATGAGCAGTTCTTC. This codes for CASSQERQGGANEQFF.

The chain carries TRBV28 and TRBJ1-2; possibly TRBD1 for D (5 bases). The CDR3 length is 14 residues. From germline, CDR1 is MDHEN and CDR2 SYDVKM. V was pared by 4 bases and J by 5 bases, with 14 bases between. CDR3 amino acids: CASSYNTGIYGYTF. CDR3 DNA: TGTGCCAGCAGTTACAATACAGGAATATATGGCTACACCTTC.

The V and J genes are TRBV3-1 (or the pseudogene TRBV3-2) and TRBJ2-3, with 8 bases aligning to TRBD2. Germline CDR1 and CDR2: LGHDT and YNNKEL (reference sequence). The CDR3 is made up of 15 amino acids. The V and J ends lost 4 bases and 8 bases, in that order; junction bases with no gene match: 11. For the CDR3, the DNA is TGTGCCAGCAGCCCGGTCGGGGGGGGGATTTCTACGCAGTATTTT. Translation: CASSPVGGGISTQYF.

The J gene is TRBJ1-5, the V gene TRBV19, with D perhaps TRBD1 (5 bases). There are 15 residues in the CDR3. Deletions cut 1 base from V and 6 bases from J, with 13 bases between. The germline gives CDR1 LNHDA, CDR2 SQIVND (reference sequence). CDR3 amino acids: CASSIGQGRAQPQHF. The CDR3 DNA reads as TGTGCCAGTAGTATAGGGCAGGGAAGAGCTCAGCCCCAGCATTTT. Using reference TRBV19 and TRBJ1-5 for the parts outside the CDR3, the full variable domain is DGGITQSPKYLFRKEGQNVTLSCEQNLNHDAMYWYRQDPGQGLRLIYYSQIVNDFQKGDIAEGYSVSREKKESFPLTVTSAQKNPTAFYLCASSIGQGRAQPQHFGDGTRLSIL.

J is TRBJ1-1 and V is TRBV2; a weak D match, TRBD1 (5 bases). Germline V gene sequence: CDR1 SNHLY, CDR2 FYNNEI. The CDR3 runs 14 residues. The V end was cut by 5 bases, the J end by 0 bases, with 10 bases between. This CDR3 reads CASSLGHLNTEAFF. The CDR3, as DNA: TGTGCCAGCAGTTTAGGACACCTGAACACTGAAGCTTTCTTT.

The chain carries TRBV6-5 and TRBJ1-1, with 7 positions matching TRBD1. The CDR3 covers 16 residues. The germline CDR1 and CDR2 sequences are MNHEY and SVGAGI. The V gene end was trimmed by 0 bases and the J gene end by 4 bases; junction bases not matched to a gene: 8. The CDR3 sequence: CASSYSRVEGATEAFF. The CDR3 DNA reads TGTGCCAGCAGTTACTCTCGGGTCGAGGGGGCCACTGAAGCTTTCTTT.

Written as DNA, the CDR3 is TGTGCCAGCAGTAGGGGGGGACAACGCACAGATACGCAGTATTTT. This sequence encodes CASSRGGQRTDTQYF. V usage is TRBV6-2 or TRBV6-3 and J usage is TRBJ2-3; D might be TRBD2 (7 bases). Germline V gives CDR1 MNHEY, CDR2 SVGEGT. V gave up 5 bases and J gave up 1 base, with 13 bases separating them. This CDR3 has 15 amino acids.

The rearrangement links TRBV3-1 (or the pseudogene TRBV3-2) to TRBJ1-5, with a weak D call TRBD1 (6 bases). The CDR3 spans 15 residues. Germline V gene sequence: CDR1 LGHDT, CDR2 YNNKEL (reference sequence). V lost 4 bases and J 3 bases, leaving 13 bases between the germline ends. The CDR3 loop is CASSPSRDTNQPQHF. The CDR3 bases are TGTGCCAGCAGCCCCTCCAGGGACACCAATCAGCCCCAGCATTTT.

This rearrangement joins TRBV15 to TRBJ1-1; no definite D call. The CDR3 contains 13 residues. Trimming pared 1 base from V and 5 bases from J, leaving 8 bases between. Germline CDR1 is LNHNV and CDR2 is YYDKDF (reference sequence). DNA for the CDR3: TGTGCCACCAGCAGAGCCCAGAGGACTGAAGCTTTCTTT. Its protein product is CATSRAQRTEAFF.

In this sample, this clone turned up a few times. This chain connects TRBV27 to TRBJ2-7; 9 bases line up with TRBD1. Trimming removed 5 bases from V and 4 bases from J; junction bases left unmatched: 6. This CDR3 spans 14 amino acids. In germline, CDR1 is MNHEY, CDR2 SMNVEV (reference sequence). CDR3 loop: CASSPGQGLYEQYF. CDR3 nucleotides: TGTGCCAGCAGTCCGGGACAGGGTCTTTACGAGCAGTACTTC.

This clone was counted a few times. V gene TRBV30 combines with J gene TRBJ2-2, with 7 bases identical to TRBD1. There are 14 residues in the CDR3. Germline trimming cut 1 base from V and 6 bases from J; bases unmatched to any gene: 5. Germline V gene data show CDR1 as GTSNPN and CDR2 as SVGIG (reference sequence). DNA for the CDR3: TGTGCCTGGAGTGAGGTTCAGGGGGCCGGGGAGCTGTTTTTT. This sequence encodes CAWSEVQGAGELFF.

V and J are TRBV15 and TRBJ1-2; 9 bases are a match to TRBD1. Germline CDR1 and CDR2: LNHNV and YYDKDF (reference sequence). Germline trimming cut 1 base from V and 4 bases from J; bases unmatched to any gene: 7. The length of the CDR3 is 16 residues. CDR3 in amino acids: CATSRGPGTGSYGYTF. DNA for the CDR3: TGTGCCACCAGCAGAGGACCCGGGACAGGGTCCTATGGCTACACCTTC. The whole variable domain, remainder taken from reference TRBV15 and TRBJ1-2, is DAMVIQNPRYQVTQFGKPVTLSCSQTLNHNVMYWYQQKSSQAPKLLFHYYDKDFNNEADTPDNFQSRRPNTSFCFLDIRSPGLGDTAMYLCATSRGPGTGSYGYTFGSGTRLTVV.

The chain has TRBV24-1 and TRBJ2-5, with D uncertain. Germline CDR1 and CDR2: KGHDR and SFDVKD. With 4 bases removed from V and 4 bases from J, the gap between germline ends came to 15 bases. CDR3 length: 15 amino acids. The CDR3 DNA sequence: TGTGCCACCAGTGACCCCCGACAAGTTCGAGAGACCCAGTACTTC. Protein: CATSDPRQVRETQYF.

This chain joins TRBV6-5 and TRBJ1-1; tentative D call: TRBD1 (5 bases). CDR3 length: 15 amino acids. Germline assignment: CDR1 MNHEY and CDR2 SVGAGI. The germline V and J ends were trimmed by 7 bases and 2 bases, with 17 bases remaining between them. The CDR3 coding sequence is TGTGCCAGCATGCTCTCTGGAGGGGAAAACACTGAAGCTTTCTTT. Residues: CASMLSGGENTEAFF.

The chain has TRBV30 and TRBJ2-7; no clear D. Looked up from germline, CDR1 is GTSNPN and CDR2 is SVGIG (reference sequence). CDR3 length equals 14 residues. V dropped 5 bases and J dropped 3 bases, with 17 bases sitting between them. In DNA, the CDR3 is TGTGCCTGGGCCTCTCATACAGAGTTCTACGAGCAGTACTTC. It codes for CAWASHTEFYEQYF.

The rearrangement joins TRBV6-5 to TRBJ2-7; D is perhaps TRBD2 (5 bases). The V gene's germline CDR1 is MNHEY and CDR2 SVGAGI. The CDR3 runs 15 residues. Trimming cost V 1 base and J 0 bases, with 10 bases left between them. The CDR3 DNA is TGTGCCAGCAGTTACTACCGCGGGCCCTCCTACGAGCAGTACTTC. This encodes CASSYYRGPSYEQYF.